This T cell receptor beta chain was observed in a study of identical twins. This clonotype was seen more than once but under ten times. The antigen remains undetermined. A universal primer site came from template switching; cDNA carried unique molecular identifiers. TCRdb called the 5' RACE reads again in MiXCR, with one record for every CDR3 protein. The sample lists fewer than 650,000 distinct CDR3 sequences, just over 7% occurring once. The CDR3 loop spans 14 amino acids. V gave up 0 bases and J gave up 5 bases, with 11 bases separating them. CDR1 is SGHKS and CDR2 is YYEKEE in the germline V gene (reference sequence). Study-wide results and limits: Models underestimated TCR alpha sharing (out-of-frame) in monozygotic twins. Within twin pairs, the out-of-frame alpha sequences they shared showed excess low generation probability. Twins' surplus sharing was weaker for beta out-of-frame sequences.

These data also featured in a second study, about yellow fever vaccine responses in identical twins.

The sequenced sample consisted of PBMCs. The sequence came from a woman aged 18-29 years in good health. The V and J genes are TRBV5-5 and TRBJ2-5; the D gene is possibly TRBD2 (5 bases). The CDR3 spells CASSLGAKRETQYF. For the CDR3, the DNA is TGTGCCAGCAGCTTGGGAGCCAAGCGGGAGACCCAGTACTTC.